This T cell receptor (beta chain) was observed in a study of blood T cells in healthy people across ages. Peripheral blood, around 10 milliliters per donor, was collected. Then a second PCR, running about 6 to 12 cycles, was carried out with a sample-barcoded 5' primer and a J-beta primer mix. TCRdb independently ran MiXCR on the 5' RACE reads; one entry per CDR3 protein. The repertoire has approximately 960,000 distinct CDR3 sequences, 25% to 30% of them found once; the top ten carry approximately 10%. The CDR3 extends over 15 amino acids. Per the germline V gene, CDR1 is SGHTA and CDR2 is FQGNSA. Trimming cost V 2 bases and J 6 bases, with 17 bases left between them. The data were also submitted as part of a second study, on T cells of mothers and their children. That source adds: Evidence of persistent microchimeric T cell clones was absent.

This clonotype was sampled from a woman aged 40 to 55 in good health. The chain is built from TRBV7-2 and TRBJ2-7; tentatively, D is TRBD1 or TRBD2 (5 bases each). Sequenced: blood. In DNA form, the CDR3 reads TGTGCCAGCAGCTTATATCTCCGGGACGCCCCCGAGCAGTACTTC. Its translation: CASSLYLRDAPEQYF. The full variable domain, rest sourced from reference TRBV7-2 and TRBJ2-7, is GAGVSQSPSNKVTEKGKDVELRCDPISGHTALYWYRQSLGQGLEFLIYFQGNSAPDKSGLPSDRFSAERTGGSVSTLTIQRTQQEDSAVYLCASSLYLRDAPEQYFGPGTRLTVT.